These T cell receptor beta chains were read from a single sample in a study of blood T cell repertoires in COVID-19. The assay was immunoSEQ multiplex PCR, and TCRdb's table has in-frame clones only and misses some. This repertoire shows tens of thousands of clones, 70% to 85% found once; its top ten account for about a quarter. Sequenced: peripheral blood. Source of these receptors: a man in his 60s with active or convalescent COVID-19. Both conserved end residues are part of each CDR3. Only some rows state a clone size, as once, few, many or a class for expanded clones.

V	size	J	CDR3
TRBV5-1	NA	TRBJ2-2	CASFPGNGDTGELFF
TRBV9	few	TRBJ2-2	CASSPRDLITGELFF
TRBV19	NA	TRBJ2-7	CASSMTGERYEQYF
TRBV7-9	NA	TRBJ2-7	CASSVLRDRVHEQYF
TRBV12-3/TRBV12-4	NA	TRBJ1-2	CATSYLGGYTF
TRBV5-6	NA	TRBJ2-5	CASSFGVWETQYF
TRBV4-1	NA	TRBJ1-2	CASSQNEQGGLGYTF
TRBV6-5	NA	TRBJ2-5	CASRVPGEETQYF
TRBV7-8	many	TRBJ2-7	CASSIRDSSYEQYF
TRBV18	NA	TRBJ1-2	CASSPLTDAMYGYTF
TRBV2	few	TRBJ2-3	CASSAPQGQPTSTDTQYF
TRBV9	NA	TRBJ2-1	CASSVLGLASNGEQFF
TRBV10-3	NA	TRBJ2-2	CAISEMRGGTGELFF
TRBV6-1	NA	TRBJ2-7	CASSEFPGGGGAEQYF
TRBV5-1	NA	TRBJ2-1	CASQIGGGGNEQFF
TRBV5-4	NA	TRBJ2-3	CASSSGGTQRVDTQYF
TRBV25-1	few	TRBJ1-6	CARRRNGGNSPLHF
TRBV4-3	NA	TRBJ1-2	CASSHSSGFGYTF
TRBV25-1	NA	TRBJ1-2	CASLGGRGYTF
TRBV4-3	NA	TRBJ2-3	CASSQDPRAGGTDTQYF